Sequencing of this T cell receptor beta chain was carried out in a study of cytomegalovirus exposure and HLA in healthy donors. With 60 Vbeta and 13 Jbeta primers, the PCR was carried out. In the authors' methods: Among the unique TCR beta chains that a later analysis counted, about 81 million in all, 10 million to 14 million were shared. Clones were sequenced by immunoSEQ multiplex PCR, and TCRdb holds only the in-frame ones, with some missing. The DNA gave D and trimming, while V, J and clone size come from that table. The sample contains around 150,000 clones, 60% to 85% of which appear only once. The CDR3 runs to 13 residues. Germline-derived CDR1 and CDR2 are SQVTM and ANQGSEA. V was trimmed by 8 bases and J by 4 bases, leaving 17 bases between them. Findings and limits, study-wide: There were about 160 TCR beta chains listed as cytomegalovirus-associated. Within a later analysis, the majority of CMV-associated TCR beta chains appeared HLA-restricted. Equally common other TCR beta chains were less clonally expanded than HLA-associated ones, a later analysis found.

Comments on this clone: Its cognate antigen is unknown.

Material: PBMCs. The receptor's source is a man aged 50 to 60 in good health and CMV-seropositive. V and J are TRBV29-1 and TRBJ2-5; D perhaps matches TRBD1 (6 bases). CDR3 in amino acids: CSLMVIGGETQYF. The CDR3 coding sequence is TGCAGCTTAATGGTTATAGGGGGAGAGACCCAGTACTTC.